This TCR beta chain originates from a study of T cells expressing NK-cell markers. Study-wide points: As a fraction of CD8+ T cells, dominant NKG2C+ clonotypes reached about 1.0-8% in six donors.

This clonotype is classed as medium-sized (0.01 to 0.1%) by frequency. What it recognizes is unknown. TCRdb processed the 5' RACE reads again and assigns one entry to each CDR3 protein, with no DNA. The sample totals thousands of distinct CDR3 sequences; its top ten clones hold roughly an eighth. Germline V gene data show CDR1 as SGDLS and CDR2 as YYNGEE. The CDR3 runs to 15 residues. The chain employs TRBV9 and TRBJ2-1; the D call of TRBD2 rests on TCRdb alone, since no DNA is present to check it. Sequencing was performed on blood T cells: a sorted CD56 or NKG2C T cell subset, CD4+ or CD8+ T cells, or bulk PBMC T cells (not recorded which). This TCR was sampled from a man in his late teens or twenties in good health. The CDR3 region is CASSVVTSGLGEQFF.